The T cell receptor (beta chain) described here comes from a study of patients and donors after allogeneic stem cell transplantation. From the RT-PCR reads, TCRdb called clonotypes with MiXCR, one entry per CDR3 protein. The data show about 960,000 distinct CDR3 sequences, roughly 18% seen once. This clonotype was seen repeatedly, ten times or more. The receptor's source is a human donor who was either an allogeneic HSCT recipient or a stem cell or donor lymphocyte infusion donor (not recorded which). It is not recorded whose cells these are; they may come from a transplant donor. Material: blood, either unsorted or a sorted T cell fraction (not recorded which).

The CDR3 sequence: CASSFGTGIAEAFF. CDR3 coding DNA: TGTGCCAGCAGCTTCGGGACAGGGATAGCTGAAGCTTTCTTT. This rearrangement joins TRBV5-6 to TRBJ1-1; TRBD1 matches at 9 bases. Trimming cost V 2 bases and J 6 bases; bases outside gene matches: 5. CDR3 length: 14 amino acids. From germline, CDR1 is SGHDT and CDR2 YYEEEE.